The present T cell receptor (beta chain) was sequenced within a study of blood T cell repertoires in COVID-19. Study processing details: Reference gene primer amplification in the assay estimated nucleated cell counts. This table comes from immunoSEQ multiplex PCR, and its TCRdb copy is limited to in-frame clones, with some not included. V, J and clone size are those of that table, while D and trimming were read from the DNA. Found here are tens of thousands of clones, about 81% of them singletons; the top ten hold about 13%. CDR3 length equals 14 residues. The germline V gene has CDR1 SGHKS and CDR2 YYEKEE (reference sequence). V lost 4 bases and J lost 8; bases outside the gene matches: 8.

The chain combines TRBV5-5 with TRBJ2-2, with 7 bases aligning to TRBD1. Sequencing was performed on peripheral blood. The TCR was taken from a human donor in a cohort sampled during active COVID-19. CDR3 loop: CASSPRQGTGELFF. The CDR3 region has the DNA TGTGCCAGCAGCCCCCGACAGGGAACGGGGGAGCTGTTTTTT.